What follows are 27 T cell receptor beta chains derived from one specimen sequenced in a study of blood T cell repertoires in COVID-19. Measured with immunoSEQ multiplex PCR; TCRdb has only the in-frame clones, and not every one. The data show fewer than 65,000 clones, with approximately 90% seen just once and 1.6% held by the top ten. The sequencing input was peripheral blood. These TCRs come from a man aged 55 to 69 with acute or convalescent COVID-19.

This sequence joins TRBV4-1 and TRBJ1-2; 9 nucleotides line up with TRBD1. The CDR3 runs 12 residues. V lost 8 bases to trimming and J lost 8 bases; unmatched junction nucleotides: 6. In germline, CDR1 is MGHRA, CDR2 YSYEKL. CDR3 DNA: TGCGCCAGCCTCGACAGGGGGGGCGGCTACACCTTC. This sequence encodes CASLDRGGGYTF.

CDR3 DNA: TGTGCCACTTCGCGCGGGGCCGCTTCACCCCTCCACTTT. It encodes CATSRGAASPLHF. The gene calls are TRBV24-1 and TRBJ1-6, with D tentatively TRBD1 (5 bases). Trimming left V 10 bases short and J 9 bases short, with 15 bases between. Germline V gene data show CDR1 as KGHDR and CDR2 as SFDVKD. The CDR3 is 13 residues long.

The gene calls are TRBV10-3 and TRBJ2-7; 8 bases match TRBD1. CDR1 is ENHRY, CDR2 SYGVKD, per germline. The CDR3 length is 14 residues. The CDR3 region is CAVANRGASYEQYF. The CDR3 DNA reads TGTGCGGTGGCCAACAGGGGGGCATCCTACGAGCAGTACTTC.

The J gene is TRBJ2-3, the V gene TRBV7-2; 9 nucleotides match TRBD2. V shed 4 bases, J shed 6 bases, and the junction held 5 bases outside the gene matches. CDR1 is SGHTA and CDR2 is FQGNSA in the germline V gene. The CDR3 totals 14 residues. The CDR3 bases are TGTGCCAGCAGCTCTGCGGGGGGGCCCGATACGCAGTATTTT. Protein: CASSSAGGPDTQYF.

The CDR3 DNA reads as TGCGCCAGCAGGCAGTTACCGGGGGCAACTAATGAAAAACTGTTTTTT. As protein: CASRQLPGATNEKLFF. The rearrangement joins TRBV4-1 to TRBJ1-4, with a possible D match to TRBD1 (5 bases). V lost 6 bases and J 0 bases, leaving 14 bases between the germline ends. This CDR3 is built from 16 residues. Germline V gives CDR1 MGHRA, CDR2 YSYEKL.

The chain employs TRBV27 and TRBJ1-6; D is ambiguous. The CDR3 sequence is 14 residues long. Germline-derived CDR1 and CDR2 are MNHEY and SMNVEV (reference sequence). V dropped 3 bases and J dropped 8 bases, with 11 bases sitting between them. The CDR3 loop reads CASSLGESYSPLHF. In DNA, the CDR3 is TGTGCCAGCAGTTTGGGCGAGTCTTATTCACCCCTCCACTTT.

The chain employs TRBV5-4 and TRBJ2-1; TRBD2 might be the D (7 bases). The CDR3 contains 17 residues. Trimming took off 3 bases at V and 0 bases at J, with 16 bases between the two ends. Looked up from germline, CDR1 is SGHNT and CDR2 is YYREEE (reference sequence). Written as DNA, the CDR3 is TGTGCCAGCAGCTGGGGCGGGGGCGGTAGCTCCTACAATGAGCAGTTCTTC. Translated, it gives CASSWGGGGSSYNEQFF.

About this clone: An end of the junction does not agree with germline; a read error may underlie this. V usage is TRBV2 and J usage is TRBJ1-5, with D maybe TRBD1 (5 bases). Per germline, CDR1 SNHLY and CDR2 FYNNEI. CDR3 length: 13 amino acids. The CDR3 DNA sequence: TGTGTCAGCAGTGGGGCCGTCAATCAGCCCCAGCATTTT. It yields the protein CVSSGAVNQPQHF.

This rearrangement joins TRBV5-1 to TRBJ2-1; 10 bases are shared with TRBD1. The CDR3 covers 15 residues. V was clipped by 5 bases and J by 6 bases; unmatched bases: 8. Germline CDR1 is SGHRS and CDR2 is YFSETQ. CDR3 coding DNA: TGCGCCAGCAGGTGGACAGGGGGTCCGGGCAATGAGCAGTTCTTC. Encoded protein: CASRWTGGPGNEQFF.

This chain joins TRBV30 and TRBJ2-3; weak D call: TRBD1 (5 bases). The CDR3 extends over 14 amino acids. V gave up 1 base and J gave up 6 bases, with 14 bases separating them. Germline V lookup: CDR1 GTSNPN, CDR2 SVGIG (reference sequence). The CDR3 DNA reads as TGTGCCTGGAGTGAGGGCAGGGTCCCCGATACGCAGTATTTT. Protein product: CAWSEGRVPDTQYF.

This clone was seen a single time. The V gene is TRBV2, the J gene TRBJ2-7; D remains ambiguous. V lost 7 bases, J lost 4 bases, and 14 bases lay in between. This CDR3 has 13 amino acids. Germline-derived CDR1 and CDR2 are SNHLY and FYNNEI. The CDR3 spells CASTREVAYEQYF. CDR3 sequence (DNA): TGTGCCAGCACCCGTGAAGTGGCTTACGAGCAGTACTTC.

The chain combines TRBV30 with TRBJ2-3; 11 nucleotides align to TRBD1. The V segment lost 5 bases and the J segment 4 bases; nucleotides outside the gene matches: 5. The CDR3 is made up of 14 amino acids. Germline-derived CDR1 and CDR2 are GTSNPN and SVGIG (reference sequence). The CDR3 loop reads CAWGTGGSADTQYF. The CDR3 DNA follows: TGTGCCTGGGGGACAGGGGGTTCGGCAGATACGCAGTATTTT. Filled out from reference TRBV30 and TRBJ2-3, the complete variable domain reads SQTIHQWPATLVQPVGSPLSLECTVEGTSNPNLYWYRQAAGRGLQLLFYSVGIGQISSEVPQNLSASRPQDRQFILSSKKLLLSDSGFYLCAWGTGGSADTQYFGPGTRLTVL.

The chain has TRBV7-9 and TRBJ2-7; perhaps TRBD2 as D (5 bases). Germline V lookup: CDR1 SEHNR, CDR2 FQNEAQ (reference sequence). V lost 5 bases and J lost 6, with 11 bases in between. The length of the CDR3 is 12 residues. DNA for the CDR3: TGTGCCAGCAGCCCAGCCCGGGGCGAGCAGTACTTC. Translation gives CASSPARGEQYF.

The chain combines TRBV6-5 with TRBJ1-2; possibly TRBD1 for D (6 bases). Between the trimmed V and J ends, which lost 6 bases and 5 bases, there was a span of 16 bases. The germline gives CDR1 MNHEY, CDR2 SVGAGI. The CDR3 runs 14 residues. Here the CDR3 DNA reads TGTGCCAGCAGAGACCGGACAGTCGTATATGGCTACACCTTC. This codes for CASRDRTVVYGYTF.

This clone was seen a single time. The chain links TRBV5-1 to TRBJ2-7, with TRBD2 as a possible D gene (7 bases). V gave up 3 bases and J gave up 3 bases, with 19 bases separating them. The CDR3 loop spans 16 amino acids. Germline V gene lookup returns CDR1 SGHRS and CDR2 YFSETQ. The CDR3 reads CASSWRAGQIVYEQYF. The DNA for the CDR3 is TGCGCCAGCAGCTGGCGAGCGGGACAAATAGTCTACGAGCAGTACTTC.

The chain carries TRBV5-1 and TRBJ1-1, with TRBD1 identical over 8 bases. CDR3 length: 12 amino acids. CDR1 and CDR2 from the germline V gene are SGHRS and YFSETQ. J gave up 10 bases and V 2 bases, and 4 bases lay outside the gene matches. The CDR3 DNA follows: TGCGCCAGCAGCTTACAGGGGGAATTAGCTTTCTTT. It translates to CASSLQGELAFF. Full variable domain (remainder filled in from reference TRBV5-1 and TRBJ1-1): KAGVTQTPRYLIKTRGQQVTLSCSPISGHRSVSWYQQTPGQGLQFLFEYFSETQRNKGNFPGRFSGRQFSNSRSEMNVSTLELGDSALYLCASSLQGELAFFGQGTRLTVV.

The table lists this clone with a count of one. CDR3 residues: CALRAGLSSGNTIYF. For the CDR3, the DNA is TGTGCCCTAAGGGCAGGGTTGTCGTCCGGAAACACCATATATTTT. The chain carries TRBV6-5 and TRBJ1-3, with D maybe TRBD1 (5 bases). CDR1 and CDR2 (germline): MNHEY, SVGAGI. Trimming pared 11 bases from V and 4 bases from J, leaving 21 bases between. This CDR3 spans 15 amino acids.

The chain has TRBV30 and TRBJ2-5; maybe TRBD1 (5 bases). Per the germline V gene, CDR1 is GTSNPN and CDR2 is SVGIG (reference sequence). This CDR3 has 13 residues. V was cut by 4 bases and J by 4 bases, with 13 bases left in between. CDR3 bases: TGTGCCTGGACCCGCGGACAAGTAGAGACCCAGTACTTC. It translates to CAWTRGQVETQYF.

V and J are TRBV5-4 and TRBJ2-3; D is undetermined. V was trimmed by 1 base and J by 2 bases, leaving 5 bases between them. The CDR3 consists of 13 residues. Germline lookup yields CDR1 SGHNT and CDR2 YYREEE (reference sequence). The CDR3 region is CASSLTYTDTQYF. For the CDR3, the DNA is TGTGCCAGCAGCTTGACTTACACAGATACGCAGTATTTT.

The chain uses TRBV4-1 and TRBJ1-2; 10 bases agree with TRBD1. CDR3 length: 18 amino acids. Trimming cost V 0 bases and J 2 bases; bases outside gene matches: 9. CDR1 MGHRA and CDR2 YSYEKL come from the germline V gene. The CDR3 region is CASSQDWTGGSSNYGYTF. The CDR3 coding sequence is TGCGCCAGCAGCCAAGATTGGACAGGGGGTTCGTCGAACTATGGCTACACCTTC.

V gene TRBV24-1 combines with J gene TRBJ2-1, with 7 bases aligning to TRBD2. Germline CDR1 reads KGHDR; CDR2 reads SFDVKD. J gave up 4 bases and V 4 bases, and 6 bases lay outside the gene matches. The CDR3 runs 15 residues. Here the CDR3 reads CATSDSGLPYNEQFF. The CDR3 DNA sequence: TGTGCCACCAGTGACTCGGGACTACCATACAATGAGCAGTTCTTC.

This sequence joins TRBV13 and TRBJ1-1, with TRBD1 matching over 7 bases. The CDR3 has 14 amino acids. CDR1 is PRHDT, CDR2 FYEKMQ, per germline (reference sequence). The trim removed 7 bases at V and 4 bases at J, leaving 9 bases unmatched. The CDR3 nucleotides read TGTGCCAGCAACCAGAGGGGGCAGGGCACTGAAGCTTTCTTT. It specifies CASNQRGQGTEAFF.

V and J are TRBV5-4 and TRBJ2-3; tentatively, D is TRBD1 (6 bases). Germline CDR1 and CDR2: SGHNT and YYREEE (reference sequence). The V gene lost 6 bases and the J gene lost 0 bases, with 17 bases spanning the gap. This CDR3 spans 16 amino acids. The CDR3 loop reads CASMNRAASSTDTQYF. The CDR3 bases are TGTGCCAGCATGAACAGGGCAGCCTCTAGCACAGATACGCAGTATTTT.

This sequence joins TRBV4-1 and TRBJ2-5, with 11 positions matching TRBD1. The V segment lost 2 bases and the J segment 5 bases; nucleotides outside the gene matches: 7. Germline V gene sequence: CDR1 MGHRA, CDR2 YSYEKL. The CDR3 has 16 residues. CDR3 residues: CASSQLGTGGGETQYF. CDR3 coding DNA: TGCGCCAGCAGCCAACTCGGGACAGGGGGAGGGGAGACCCAGTACTTC.

This chain links TRBV7-2 with TRBJ1-1, with 9 bases fitting TRBD1. This CDR3 spans 13 amino acids. Per the germline V gene, CDR1 is SGHTA and CDR2 is FQGNSA. V gave up 5 bases and J gave up 5 bases; unmatched junction bases: 3. CDR3 sequence: CASSLGTGTEAFF. CDR3 nucleotides: TGTGCCAGCAGCCTCGGGACAGGGACTGAAGCTTTCTTT.

This chain uses TRBV10-3 with TRBJ2-2; 7 positions agree with TRBD1. In germline, CDR1 is ENHRY, CDR2 SYGVKD. J gave up 3 bases and V 4 bases, and 8 bases lay outside the gene matches. The CDR3 contains 16 residues. The CDR3 protein is CAISGNRGVDTGELFF. CDR3 coding DNA: TGTGCCATCAGTGGGAACAGGGGAGTGGACACCGGGGAGCTGTTTTTT.

The chain carries TRBV9 and TRBJ2-1, with D perhaps matching TRBD2 (6 bases). Germline V gene sequence: CDR1 SGDLS, CDR2 YYNGEE. Trimming pared 2 bases from V and 6 bases from J, leaving 12 bases between. The CDR3 sequence is 14 residues long. CDR3 coding DNA: TGTGCCAGCAGCGTCCTGACTAGTAGCAATGAGCAGTTCTTC. Protein sequence: CASSVLTSSNEQFF.